One sample yielded the 18 T cell receptor beta chains listed below, sequenced in a study of blood T cell repertoires in COVID-19. The assay was immunoSEQ multiplex PCR, and TCRdb's table has in-frame clones only and misses some. The repertoire holds about 32,000 clones, more than 75% seen once, with over 12% in the top ten. Specimen: peripheral blood. Receptor source: a man in his 60s with active COVID-19.

This chain joins TRBV28 and TRBJ1-5, with D unclear. V was cut by 6 bases and J by 0 bases, with 9 bases left in between. CDR3 length: 14 amino acids. CDR1 and CDR2 (germline): MDHEN, SYDVKM. CDR3 sequence: CASRPGSSNQPQHF. DNA of the CDR3: TGTGCCAGCAGACCGGGGAGTAGCAATCAGCCCCAGCATTTT.

The chain carries TRBV7-2 and TRBJ1-6; 7 nucleotides line up with TRBD1. This CDR3 contains 16 residues. Germline CDR1 reads SGHTA; CDR2 reads FQGNSA. The V gene end was trimmed by 1 base and the J gene end by 7 bases; junction bases not matched to a gene: 7. This chain's CDR3 is CASSLDPEQGNSPLHF. The DNA of the CDR3 is TGTGCCAGCAGCTTAGATCCGGAACAGGGGAATTCACCCCTCCACTTT.

The V and J genes are TRBV2 and TRBJ2-7; 8 nucleotides line up with TRBD1. With 3 bases clipped from V and 9 bases from J, the junction kept 10 bases outside the gene matches. From germline, CDR1 is SNHLY and CDR2 FYNNEI. CDR3 length: 14 residues. The DNA of the CDR3 is TGTGCCAGCAGTGATCCCAGACAGGGGAAGGTGCAGTACTTC. Protein product: CASSDPRQGKVQYF.

The J gene is TRBJ1-6, the V gene TRBV19; 9 bases agree with TRBD1. The ends lost 3 bases at V and 6 bases at J; junction bases unmatched: 3. CDR1 is LNHDA, CDR2 SQIVND, per germline (reference sequence). The CDR3 sequence is 15 residues long. CDR3 nucleotides: TGTGCCAGTAGTATGGGGACAGGGATTAATTCACCCCTCCACTTT. Residues: CASSMGTGINSPLHF.

This clone was counted between two and nine times. The J gene is TRBJ2-5, the V gene TRBV29-1; D possibly corresponds to TRBD1 (6 bases). Trimming removed 6 bases at V and 5 bases at J, with 10 bases between. Germline V gives CDR1 SQVTM, CDR2 ANQGSEA. The CDR3 contains 11 residues. The CDR3 DNA is TGCAGCGTACAGGGTGAGGAGACCCAGTACTTC. It translates to CSVQGEETQYF.

V gene TRBV29-1 combines with J gene TRBJ1-5; D is unclear. Per germline, CDR1 SQVTM and CDR2 ANQGSEA. The V gene lost 6 bases and the J gene lost 0 bases, with 12 bases spanning the gap. The CDR3 covers 14 residues. CDR3 amino acids: CSVATGFSNQPQHF. The DNA of the CDR3 is TGCAGCGTGGCAACGGGGTTTAGCAATCAGCCCCAGCATTTT.

The rearrangement uses TRBV9 and TRBJ2-2, with D possibly being TRBD2 (5 bases). Germline CDR1 and CDR2: SGDLS and YYNGEE. CDR3 length equals 17 residues. The V and J ends lost 0 bases and 0 bases respectively, with 12 bases between them. The CDR3 spells CASSVGGGPSNTGELFF. CDR3 in DNA: TGTGCCAGCAGCGTAGGTGGCGGGCCCTCGAACACCGGGGAGCTGTTTTTT.

This clone was recorded only once. The CDR3 nucleotides read TGCAGCGTTGAAGATCCAACCGAGATCTATGGCTACACCTTC. Translation gives CSVEDPTEIYGYTF. V usage is TRBV29-1 and J usage is TRBJ1-2; D unclear. This CDR3 has 14 amino acids. The germline CDR1 and CDR2 sequences are SQVTM and ANQGSEA. The V and J ends lost 0 bases and 4 bases respectively, with 12 bases between them.

The V and J genes are TRBV20-1 and TRBJ2-7; no definite D call. There are 12 residues in the CDR3. Per germline, CDR1 DFQATT and CDR2 SNEGSKA (reference sequence). The ends were cut back, 3 bases at V and 2 bases at J, with 8 bases in the middle. The CDR3 loop reads CSASHTTYEQYF. The CDR3 bases are TGCAGTGCTAGTCACACCACCTACGAGCAGTACTTC.

The rearrangement links TRBV7-3 to TRBJ1-4, with TRBD1 as a possible D gene (6 bases). V lost 4 bases, J lost 0 bases, and 15 bases lay in between. The V gene's germline CDR1 is SGHTA and CDR2 FQGTGA. The CDR3 is made up of 17 amino acids. The CDR3 bases are TGTGCCAGCAGCTGGACAGCCCTCCTGGCAACTAATGAAAAACTGTTTTTT. Translation: CASSWTALLATNEKLFF.

This clone was seen once. V gene TRBV11-1 combines with J gene TRBJ2-5; D might be TRBD1 (7 bases). This CDR3 has 16 amino acids. Trimming pared 5 bases from V and 4 bases from J, leaving 20 bases between. Germline assignment: CDR1 SGHAT and CDR2 FQDESV (reference sequence). The DNA for the CDR3 is TGTGCCAGCAGCCGAAGCAGGGGGGTAAGGAGAGAGACCCAGTACTTC. It encodes CASSRSRGVRRETQYF.

The chain is built from TRBV10-3 and TRBJ2-1, with a weak D call TRBD2 (6 bases). V was clipped by 3 bases and J by 0 bases, with 12 bases between them. The V gene's germline CDR1 is ENHRY and CDR2 SYGVKD. CDR3 size: 16 residues. CDR3 loop: CAISEVAGSSYNEQFF. CDR3 coding DNA: TGTGCCATCAGTGAAGTGGCGGGGAGCTCCTACAATGAGCAGTTCTTC.

This clone came up once. V usage is TRBV7-9 and J usage is TRBJ1-5, with a possible D match to TRBD1 (5 bases). V was shortened by 1 base and J by 4 bases, with 14 bases between the two germline ends. CDR1 and CDR2 (germline): SEHNR, FQNEAQ (reference sequence). The CDR3 spans 16 residues. DNA of the CDR3: TGTGCCAGCAGCTTAGTTGGAGGGGCGCTAAATCAGCCCCAGCATTTT. This codes for CASSLVGGALNQPQHF.

The chain couples TRBV6-2 or TRBV6-3 to TRBJ2-1; a weak D match, TRBD1 (5 bases). Looked up from germline, CDR1 is MNHEY and CDR2 is SVGEGT. The CDR3 has 17 amino acids. Trimming took off 2 bases at V and 2 bases at J, with 16 bases between the two ends. This CDR3 reads CASSYPPRRGPYNEQFF. DNA for the CDR3: TGTGCCAGCAGTTACCCTCCCCGAAGGGGCCCCTACAATGAGCAGTTCTTC.

The genes are TRBV11-2 and TRBJ1-1, with D possibly TRBD1 on 5 matching bases. The CDR3 totals 15 residues. The germline V and J ends were trimmed by 5 bases and 4 bases, with 17 bases remaining between them. Germline V CDR1 and CDR2: SGHAT, FQNNGV. In nucleotides, the CDR3 is TGTGCCAGCAGCGTGGACATTTCAACGGGCACTGAAGCTTTCTTT. It is translated as CASSVDISTGTEAFF. The full variable domain, completed using reference TRBV11-2 and TRBJ1-1, is EAGVAQSPRYKIIEKRQSVAFWCNPISGHATLYWYQQILGQGPKLLIQFQNNGVVDDSQLPKDRFSAERLKGVDSTLKIQPAKLEDSAVYLCASSVDISTGTEAFFGQGTRLTVV.

Of note for this clone: An end of the junction does not agree with germline; a read error may underlie this. V and J are TRBV7-7 and TRBJ2-5; a possible D gene is TRBD1 (5 bases). The CDR3 runs 15 residues. Germline lookup yields CDR1 SSHAT and CDR2 FNYEAQ (reference sequence). This CDR3 reads CASSLGRTYQETQYF. CDR3 sequence (DNA): TGTGCTAGCAGCTTAGGTAGGACATACCAAGAGACCCAGTACTTC.

As DNA, the CDR3 is TGTGCCAGCAGCCCCCGGACTAGCGGGGGGGGTGAGCAGTTCTTC. Translating gives CASSPRTSGGGEQFF. V gene TRBV3-1 (or the pseudogene TRBV3-2) combines with J gene TRBJ2-1, with 15 bases aligning to TRBD2. Trimming at V came to 4 bases and at J to 9 bases, leaving 4 bases not matched to a gene. From germline, CDR1 is LGHDT and CDR2 YNNKEL (reference sequence). The CDR3 spans 15 residues.

J is TRBJ1-2 and V is TRBV19, with 9 bases identical to TRBD1. The CDR3 has 16 amino acids. V gave up 6 bases and J gave up 5 bases; unmatched junction bases: 13. Germline V gene sequence: CDR1 LNHDA, CDR2 SQIVND (reference sequence). CDR3 in amino acids: CASSSPGTGTLYGYTF. CDR3 nucleotides: TGTGCCAGTAGCTCCCCCGGGACAGGGACTTTGTATGGCTACACCTTC.